Presented here are 29 T cell receptor beta chains from one specimen sequenced in a study of blood T cells in healthy people across ages (dated by TCRdb to between 2014 and 2017). Library preparation employed 5' RACE. The sequencer listed for this sample is Illumina HiSeq 2500. The second PCR ran for about 6 to 12 cycles and used a J-beta primer mix along with a sample-barcoded 5' primer. Using fastp trimming at Q25 and MiXCR clonotype assembly, TCRdb reanalyzed the public sequencing data and kept in-frame beta chains. Identical CDR3 protein sequences are pooled into one entry, listed with their most common genes and DNA. Counted in this sample were roughly 800,000 distinct CDR3 sequences; 58% of them appeared once. The biggest ten clones account for about 20% of the sample. The sample comprised blood. The receptors derive from a man aged 30 to 45 in good health.

Written as DNA, the CDR3 is TGTGCCAGCAACCAAGAAGGATGGGCAACCACAGATACGCAGTATTTT. Amino acid sequence: CASNQEGWATTDTQYF. The chain is built from TRBV6-1 and TRBJ2-3; no firm D call. The V gene's germline CDR1 is MNHNS and CDR2 SASEGT. V was trimmed by 7 bases and J by 2 bases, leaving 19 bases between them. The CDR3 is 16 amino acids.

This clonotype was observed a handful of times. The rearrangement links TRBV7-9 to TRBJ1-5, with D tentatively TRBD1 (5 bases). Germline CDR1 is SEHNR and CDR2 is FQNEAQ (reference sequence). This CDR3 is 14 amino acids long. V dropped 6 bases and J dropped 4 bases, with 13 bases sitting between them. The CDR3 here is CASRRDGGNQPQHF. The CDR3 nucleotides read TGTGCCAGCAGACGGGACGGCGGGAATCAGCCCCAGCATTTT.

This chain's CDR3 is CASSPHGQGQVGYTF. The CDR3 DNA follows: TGTGCCAGCAGTCCTCACGGACAGGGACAGGTTGGCTACACCTTC. This chain links TRBV28 with TRBJ1-2, with 8 bases fitting TRBD1. The CDR3 totals 15 residues. CDR1 MDHEN and CDR2 SYDVKM come from the germline V gene. V gave up 5 bases and J gave up 7 bases; unmatched junction bases: 12.

This chain links TRBV12-3 or TRBV12-4 with TRBJ1-2; D remains ambiguous. There are 11 residues in the CDR3. With 3 bases removed from V and 8 bases from J, the gap between germline ends came to 7 bases. Here the CDR3 DNA reads TGTGCCAGCAGTTTCCCAATCGGCTACACCTTC. It yields the protein CASSFPIGYTF.

The V gene is TRBV20-1, the J gene TRBJ2-5; D is ambiguous. There are 12 residues in the CDR3. The V gene's germline CDR1 is DFQATT and CDR2 SNEGSKA (reference sequence). V shed 3 bases and J shed 5 bases, with 10 bases lying between them. In DNA form, the CDR3 reads TGCAGTGCTAGTGGGGTAATGGAGACCCAGTACTTC. Translation: CSASGVMETQYF.

This clonotype was seen only a few times. This sequence joins TRBV27 and TRBJ1-2; D is undetermined. V was pared by 2 bases and J by 2 bases, with 6 bases between. Germline V gene lookup returns CDR1 MNHEY and CDR2 SMNVEV (reference sequence). The length of the CDR3 is 13 residues. The DNA for the CDR3 is TGTGCCAGCAGTTTAGACATAAACTATGGCTACACCTTC. Its translation: CASSLDINYGYTF.

This clonotype has a single count. This chain connects TRBV10-3 to TRBJ2-1; 10 nucleotides line up with TRBD2. Trimming cost V 11 bases and J 14 bases; bases outside gene matches: 12. CDR3 length equals 12 residues. Germline CDR1 is ENHRY and CDR2 is SYGVKD. CDR3 coding DNA: TGTGCCTCGGGACTAGCGCCTTGGCGGGAGTTCTTC. Its protein product is CASGLAPWREFF.

In DNA form, the CDR3 reads TGTGCCAGCAGTTACGTGAGGAGCACCGGGGAGCTGTTTTTT. Encoded protein: CASSYVRSTGELFF. The chain combines TRBV6-5 with TRBJ2-2; D not certain. CDR3 length: 14 amino acids. Trimming shortened V by 2 bases and J by 4 bases, and 8 bases separated the two germline ends. From germline, CDR1 is MNHEY and CDR2 SVGAGI.

V is TRBV7-2 and J is TRBJ1-6, with TRBD1 as a possible D gene (5 bases). The CDR3 consists of 16 residues. From germline, CDR1 is SGHTA and CDR2 FQGNSA. The germline V and J ends were trimmed by 9 bases and 6 bases, with 21 bases remaining between them. CDR3 DNA sequence: TGTGCCAGTGCCGCCCGGGGGAATCCTAGTAATTCACCCCTCCACTTT. This encodes CASAARGNPSNSPLHF.

The chain couples TRBV10-3 to TRBJ2-3, with 9 bases identical to TRBD2. V gave up 5 bases and J gave up 5 bases; unmatched junction bases: 5. Germline CDR1 reads ENHRY; CDR2 reads SYGVKD. The CDR3 sequence is 14 residues long. CDR3 nucleotides: TGTGCCATCAGTTTAGCGGGAGAAGGAGATACGCAGTATTTT. This encodes CAISLAGEGDTQYF.

The chain is built from TRBV7-2 and TRBJ1-4; a weak D match, TRBD1 (6 bases). V lost 1 base to trimming and J lost 10 bases, with 16 bases between them. This CDR3 comprises 15 residues. Germline CDR1 is SGHTA and CDR2 is FQGNSA. CDR3 sequence reads: CASSLGGAGSGKLFF. CDR3 in DNA: TGTGCCAGCAGCTTAGGGGGGGCAGGGTCGGGAAAACTGTTTTTT.

V and J are TRBV20-1 and TRBJ1-1, with D maybe TRBD1 (5 bases). The CDR3 has 13 amino acids. CDR1 and CDR2 (germline): DFQATT, SNEGSKA (reference sequence). The V gene lost 4 bases and the J gene lost 5 bases, with 14 bases spanning the gap. The CDR3 protein is CSAIRLGGTEAFF. The CDR3 DNA follows: TGCAGTGCTATAAGGCTTGGGGGGACTGAAGCTTTCTTT.

The V and J genes are TRBV24-1 and TRBJ1-2; possibly TRBD1 for D (5 bases). Between the trimmed V and J ends, which lost 6 bases and 3 bases, there was a span of 13 bases. This CDR3 contains 14 residues. From germline, CDR1 is KGHDR and CDR2 SFDVKD. The CDR3 reads CATSRRGTDYGYTF. In DNA form, the CDR3 reads TGTGCCACCAGTCGGAGAGGGACGGACTATGGCTACACCTTC.

The chain employs TRBV7-2 and TRBJ1-2, with 10 positions matching TRBD1. This CDR3 is built from 14 residues. V lost 3 bases to trimming and J lost 7 bases; unmatched junction nucleotides: 5. In germline, CDR1 is SGHTA, CDR2 FQGNSA. This CDR3 is CASSFRDRGRGYTF. CDR3 bases: TGTGCCAGCAGCTTTAGGGACAGGGGACGTGGCTACACCTTC.

This clonotype was counted at least ten times. V is TRBV28 and J is TRBJ2-3; 7 nucleotides match TRBD1. Germline CDR1 MDHEN, CDR2 SYDVKM. The trim removed 11 bases at V and 0 bases at J, leaving 11 bases unmatched. CDR3 length: 15 amino acids. DNA of the CDR3: TGTGCCCTCAGTTTCAACAGGGGAAGCACAGATACGCAGTATTTT. This sequence encodes CALSFNRGSTDTQYF.

This clonotype was observed a few times. V is TRBV10-3 and J is TRBJ2-5; a possible D gene is TRBD2 (6 bases). CDR1 and CDR2 (germline): ENHRY, SYGVKD. Trimming took off 6 bases at V and 3 bases at J, with 14 bases between the two ends. The CDR3 spans 14 residues. CDR3 nucleotides: TGTGCCATCAGCCCTCAGGACTACAAAGAGACCCAGTACTTC. Its translation is CAISPQDYKETQYF.

V is TRBV7-6 and J is TRBJ2-6; 11 bases align to TRBD2. CDR1 is SGHVS and CDR2 is FNYEAQ in the germline V gene. V lost 5 bases to trimming and J lost 2 bases; unmatched junction nucleotides: 8. This CDR3 comprises 18 residues. The CDR3 coding sequence is TGTGCCAGCAGCCCTCTACTAGCGGGAGTAGCTGGGGCCAACGTCCTGACTTTC. This sequence encodes CASSPLLAGVAGANVLTF.

The rearrangement uses TRBV29-1 and TRBJ2-3; D is perhaps TRBD1 or TRBD2 (6 bases each). Trimming took off 7 bases at V and 0 bases at J, with 17 bases between the two ends. The germline CDR1 and CDR2 sequences are SQVTM and ANQGSEA. This CDR3 contains 15 residues. The CDR3 spells CSASRGDPSTDTQYF. The DNA for the CDR3 is TGCAGCGCCAGTAGGGGGGATCCCAGCACAGATACGCAGTATTTT.

This clonotype has a single count. The gene calls are TRBV20-1 and TRBJ2-5; maybe TRBD2 (6 bases). Germline assignment: CDR1 DFQATT and CDR2 SNEGSKA (reference sequence). CDR3 length equals 15 residues. Trimming removed 0 bases from V and 5 bases from J, with 16 bases in between. CDR3 DNA: TGCAGTGCTAGAGAATTTGGCAGGAGGGAGGAGACCCAGTACTTC. Protein sequence: CSAREFGRREETQYF.

The chain carries TRBV12-3 or TRBV12-4 and TRBJ2-6; D may be TRBD1 (6 bases). Trimming removed 5 bases from V and 6 bases from J, with 14 bases in between. The CDR3 spans 15 residues. The CDR3 reads CASSARGSAANVLTF. Written as DNA, the CDR3 is TGTGCCAGCAGTGCCAGGGGCTCGGCGGCCAACGTCCTGACTTTC.

The J gene is TRBJ2-3, the V gene TRBV20-1; 7 nucleotides agree with TRBD2. This CDR3 is built from 19 residues. Germline lookup yields CDR1 DFQATT and CDR2 SNEGSKA (reference sequence). Trimming took 1 base from V and 5 from J; bases not matched to a gene: 21. CDR3 DNA: TGCAGTGCTAGAGTTTTTACTTCTGTAGCAGGCGGCGGGAGAGATACGCAGTATTTT. Residues: CSARVFTSVAGGGRDTQYF.

The chain joins TRBV4-3 to TRBJ2-1, with TRBD2 identical over 9 bases. Germline V gives CDR1 LGHNA, CDR2 YSLEER. J lost 4 bases, V lost 2 bases, and 15 bases had no gene match. The CDR3 is made up of 19 amino acids. CDR3 DNA: TGCGCCAGCAGCCAACGCCCAGCGGTTAGCGGGAGCGGATACAATGAGCAGTTCTTC. This translates into CASSQRPAVSGSGYNEQFF.

There are a few counts of this clonotype. V is TRBV5-1 and J is TRBJ2-1, with D unresolved. CDR1 and CDR2 from the germline V gene are SGHRS and YFSETQ. The V end lost 1 base, the J end lost 3 bases, and 11 bases lay between the germline ends. This CDR3 is 15 amino acids long. The CDR3: CASSLSGDLYNEQFF. CDR3 nucleotides: TGCGCCAGCAGCTTGTCAGGTGACCTCTACAATGAGCAGTTCTTC. Full variable domain (outside the CDR3, taken from reference TRBV5-1 and TRBJ2-1): KAGVTQTPRYLIKTRGQQVTLSCSPISGHRSVSWYQQTPGQGLQFLFEYFSETQRNKGNFPGRFSGRQFSNSRSEMNVSTLELGDSALYLCASSLSGDLYNEQFFGPGTRLTVL.

V is TRBV7-2 and J is TRBJ2-7; TRBD2 aligns across 9 bases. Trimming at V came to 4 bases and at J to 6 bases, leaving 13 bases not matched to a gene. Germline V gives CDR1 SGHTA, CDR2 FQGNSA. CDR3 length: 16 amino acids. The CDR3 nucleotides read TGTGCCAGCAGCTCACGAATAGCGGGAGCCGTAGGCGAGCAGTACTTC. Translated: CASSSRIAGAVGEQYF.

The CDR3 region is CAIRQYYEQYF. CDR3 nucleotides: TGTGCCATCAGACAGTACTACGAGCAGTACTTC. The rearrangement uses TRBV10-3 and TRBJ2-7; the D is unclear. CDR1 is ENHRY and CDR2 is SYGVKD in the germline V gene. The CDR3 loop spans 11 amino acids. Trimming left V 6 bases short and J 3 bases short, with 6 bases between.

The J gene is TRBJ1-2, the V gene TRBV30; D is ambiguous. Germline V gene lookup returns CDR1 GTSNPN and CDR2 SVGIG (reference sequence). V lost 0 bases, J lost 6 bases, and 11 bases lay in between. The CDR3 covers 13 residues. CDR3 sequence reads: CAWSVSTVHGYTF. CDR3 bases: TGTGCCTGGAGTGTATCGACGGTCCATGGCTACACCTTC.

The chain recombines TRBV2 with TRBJ2-3; tentative D call: TRBD2 (5 bases). The CDR3 length is 14 residues. The germline V and J ends were trimmed by 10 bases and 4 bases, with 18 bases remaining between them. The germline V gene has CDR1 SNHLY and CDR2 FYNNEI. In DNA, the CDR3 is TGTGCCACAGCACAATATCTTAGCGCAGATACGCAGTATTTT. It specifies CATAQYLSADTQYF.

The chain couples TRBV4-3 to TRBJ2-2; no reliable D call. Trimming removed 0 bases from V and 6 bases from J, with 8 bases in between. This CDR3 has 14 amino acids. Germline lookup yields CDR1 LGHNA and CDR2 YSLEER. The chain's CDR3 is CASSQEVVAGELFF. The CDR3 DNA is TGCGCCAGCAGCCAAGAGGTGGTGGCCGGGGAGCTGTTTTTT.

A single count supports this clonotype. CDR3 nucleotide sequence: TGCAGTGCCCGACAGGGGGCTAGCTATGGCTACACCTTC. This sequence encodes CSARQGASYGYTF. J is TRBJ1-2 and V is TRBV20-1; 10 bases fit TRBD1. The CDR3 spans 13 residues. Germline assignment: CDR1 DFQATT and CDR2 SNEGSKA (reference sequence). With 6 bases clipped from V and 4 bases from J, the junction kept 5 bases outside the gene matches.